Below are 3 T cell receptor beta chains sequenced from a single sample in a study of cytomegalovirus exposure and HLA in healthy donors. 13 Jbeta primers and 60 Vbeta primers were used for the PCR. TCRdb's table, derived via immunoSEQ multiplex PCR, lists solely in-frame clones and lacks some. The sample carries over 80,000 clones, approximately 74% recorded once. The sample was PBMCs. The source is a woman in her seventies in good health and CMV-seropositive.

The chain carries TRBV11-2 and TRBJ2-3, with 10 bases that match TRBD1. The V and J ends lost 4 bases and 4 bases, in that order; junction bases with no gene match: 8. Germline loops: CDR1 SGHAT, CDR2 FQNNGV. CDR3 length: 16 amino acids. The CDR3 spells CASSSRGDRGADTQYF. Here the CDR3 DNA reads TGTGCCAGCAGCTCTAGAGGGGACAGGGGTGCAGATACGCAGTATTTT.

The J gene is TRBJ1-2, the V gene TRBV6-1; 7 bases line up with TRBD1. The trim removed 6 bases at V and 4 bases at J, leaving 5 bases unmatched. Germline assignment: CDR1 MNHNS and CDR2 SASEGT. This CDR3 comprises 13 residues. CDR3 DNA: TGTGCCAGCAGCCTGACAGGGCTCTATGGCTACACCTTC. Protein sequence: CASSLTGLYGYTF.

This chain links TRBV4-2 with TRBJ2-3; D gene ambiguous. The length of the CDR3 is 16 residues. The V gene's germline CDR1 is LGHNA and CDR2 YNFKEQ. Trimming left V 2 bases short and J 0 bases short, with 12 bases between. The CDR3 DNA reads TGTGCCAGCAGCCAAATTATCAGCGCTAGCACAGATACGCAGTATTTT. The encoded protein is CASSQIISASTDTQYF.